These T cell receptor beta chains were read from a single sample in a study of T cells in Graves' hyperthyroidism and ophthalmopathy. TCRdb reprocessed the multiplex PCR reads via MiXCR and lists one record per CDR3 protein. The data show over 550,000 distinct CDR3 sequences, 16% seen once. Sequenced input: blood. All receptors derive from a woman in her late teens or twenties with Graves' hyperthyroidism. Both conserved end residues are trimmed from each CDR3. Fields, in order: V gene, CDR3 protein.

>TRBV11-2
ASSLDRLWTGQRNSPLH
>TRBV2
ASSVGQGVEKLF
>TRBV20-1
SASGTPKDNEQF
>TRBV27
ASSLRQGSGNEQF
>TRBV20-1
SYDRGNYEQY
>TRBV12-5
ASSPGTGYYEQY
>TRBV4-1
ASSQDSGGNQPRH
>TRBV7-9
AISVGAKNIQY
>TRBV20-1
SAPQAGNSYEQY
>TRBV6-2/TRBV6-3
ASSHDRGKTYNEQF
>TRBV9
ASSVTSGAHEQY
>TRBV28
ACETGANVLT
>TRBV19
ASTRTGPGNTIY
>TRBV5-6
ASSLEEGSYNSPLH
>TRBV19
ASSVFKKNTEAF
>TRBV14
ASSQAGRGGRQETQY
>TRBV27
ASRRGGGRTDTQY
>TRBV18
ASSPTTGTWLAKNIQY
>TRBV11-2
ASSPLQTGGTAQY
>TRBV11-3
ASSLGGLRSYEQY
>TRBV4-2
ASSYARGTEAF
>TRBV3-1
ASSQSTGGRETQY
>TRBV20-1
SAVDRVRNTEAF